The present T cell receptor beta chain was sequenced within a study of CD8 T cells in ankylosing spondylitis (TCRdb year 2017). Regarding the complete study: The study profiled T cell receptor beta repertoires in healthy donors and ankylosing spondylitis patients to find disease-linked TCR variants. The full study cohort comprised 25 ankylosing spondylitis patients and roughly 100 healthy donors. Peripheral blood was sampled, and synovial fluid was additionally collected from ankylosing spondylitis patients.

The sample was run on an Illumina HiSeq 2500. TCR beta libraries were prepared by quantitative 5'-RACE with molecular barcodes. The original pipeline was this. To identify disease-linked TCR variants, a new computational method was used, one built on a probabilistic model of VDJ rearrangement. Through fastp at Q25 and MiXCR, TCRdb rebuilt clones from the public reads, retaining in-frame beta chains. Rows are combined by CDR3 protein, so each entry shows the most common genes and DNA. TCRdb assigned the V and J calls; the authors' analysis was not used. The sample includes 200,000 to 300,000 distinct CDR3 sequences, with roughly 10% observed a single time. The top ten constitute 2.5% to 3% of the sample. From its cysteine to its phenylalanine, the CDR3 spans 16 amino acids. Here the CDR3 DNA is all that survives: 48 bases in frame from base 1. This clonotype came up a few times. Which antigen it targets is not known. Being one base from a much bigger clone, this may be a read error.

Findings and caveats that apply to the study as a whole: Some motif variants had previously been reported in the synovial fluid and blood of reactive arthritis patients, which suggests shared mechanisms of disease initiation. Significant enrichment of the disease-linked clones was reported in matched synovial fluid samples from ankylosing spondylitis patients. A CD8+ phenotype was shown by the disease-linked clones, which were found at relatively low frequencies in peripheral blood. Blood from ankylosing spondylitis patients appeared to be characterized by a TCR beta motif composed of about eight highly homologous amino acid variants.

The chain links TRBV12-3 or TRBV12-4 with TRBJ2-4; the D gene lacks a confident call. The clonotype was recovered from a male donor with ankylosing spondylitis or in good health (not recorded which). The material sequenced was blood, either unsorted or a sorted T cell fraction (not recorded which). At the DNA level, the sequence is TGTGTCAGCAGTTTAGGGCAGGTAGTAGCCAAAAACATTCAGTACTTC. It specifies CVSSLGQVVAKNIQYF.